This T cell receptor beta chain was profiled in a study of identical twins. The study's findings and limits: Memory repertoires showed no such pattern, whereas abundant cord blood beta clonotypes carried fewer insertions.

Remarks on this clonotype: Its antigen is as yet unknown.

Each CDR3 protein gets one entry after TCRdb re-called the 5' RACE reads with MiXCR. This sample has some 660,000 distinct CDR3 sequences; roughly 8% occur once, and the top ten carry 0.75% to 1%. The CDR3 extends over 16 amino acids. Trimming removed 0 bases from V and 9 bases from J; junction bases left unmatched: 10. CDR1 and CDR2 (germline): LGHDT, YNNKEL (reference sequence). The same sample was also used in a study of yellow fever vaccine responses in identical twins.

V usage is TRBV3-1 and J usage is TRBJ2-1, with TRBD2 matching 8 bases. Input material: PBMCs. This sequence originates from a woman aged 18-30 years in good health. The CDR3 protein is CASSQDTGGAGSEQFF. CDR3 sequence (DNA): TGTGCCAGCAGCCAAGACACGGGGGGGGCCGGGAGTGAGCAGTTCTTC.